The 8 T cell receptor beta chains listed next were all sequenced from one sample in a study of T cell responses to AZD1222 COVID-19 vaccine. Assay used: immunoSEQ multiplex PCR; TCRdb lists only in-frame clones, some missing. The sample has some 100,000 clones, more than 85% seen once. Sample: peripheral blood, taken on day 0 of AZD1222 vaccination. The origin of the receptors is an adult in good health.

The chain carries TRBV7-9 and TRBJ1-4, with D tentatively TRBD1 (5 bases). CDR1 and CDR2 from the germline V gene are SEHNR and FQNEAQ (reference sequence). V lost 4 bases and J lost 3, with 12 bases in between. The CDR3 is 15 amino acids. CDR3: CASSSPRGANEKLFF. The CDR3 DNA sequence: TGTGCCAGCAGCTCGCCGCGGGGCGCTAATGAAAAACTGTTTTTT.

This chain connects TRBV7-2 to TRBJ1-2, with D perhaps TRBD1 (6 bases). V was pared by 9 bases and J by 8 bases, with 13 bases between. The CDR3 runs 11 residues. From germline, CDR1 is SGHTA and CDR2 FQGNSA. The CDR3 region is CARGGALGYTF. The CDR3, as DNA: TGTGCCAGAGGGGGTGCCCTGGGCTACACCTTC.

V is TRBV7-9 and J is TRBJ2-1, with 10 bases identical to TRBD1. This CDR3 comprises 16 residues. Trimming removed 2 bases from V and 5 bases from J; junction bases left unmatched: 6. CDR1 is SEHNR, CDR2 FQNEAQ, per germline (reference sequence). The CDR3 nucleotides read TGTGCCAGCAGCTTATGGATGGGACAGGGGAACAATGAGCAGTTCTTC. Translation gives CASSLWMGQGNNEQFF. Together with reference TRBV7-9 and TRBJ2-1, the CDR3 gives the full variable domain: DTGVSQNPRHKITKRGQNVTFRCDPISEHNRLYWYRQTLGQGPEFLTYFQNEAQLEKSRLLSDRFSAERPKGSFSTLEIQRTEQGDSAMYLCASSLWMGQGNNEQFFGPGTRLTVL.

The chain is built from TRBV5-6 and TRBJ2-5, with 9 nucleotides matching TRBD2. CDR1 SGHDT and CDR2 YYEEEE come from the germline V gene. Trimming took 3 bases from V and 5 from J; bases not matched to a gene: 11. CDR3 length: 16 residues. This CDR3 reads CASSSRGSGGSETQYF. As DNA, the CDR3 is TGTGCCAGCAGCTCTCGCGGTAGCGGGGGATCGGAGACCCAGTACTTC.

The chain links TRBV19 to TRBJ2-5; 8 bases map to TRBD2. This CDR3 contains 14 residues. Per germline, CDR1 LNHDA and CDR2 SQIVND (reference sequence). V lost 1 base and J lost 4; bases outside the gene matches: 2. CDR3 nucleotides: TGTGCCAGTAGTATAGCGGGGGGGCCAGAGACCCAGTACTTC. This sequence encodes CASSIAGGPETQYF.

The genes are TRBV7-2 and TRBJ1-3; unclear D gene. Germline V gene lookup returns CDR1 SGHTA and CDR2 FQGNSA. The CDR3 covers 15 residues. V was pared by 5 bases and J by 2 bases, with 13 bases between. For the CDR3, the DNA is TGTGCCAGCAGCCAGTCGCACCTCCCTGGAAACACCATATATTTT. This translates into CASSQSHLPGNTIYF. Based on the CDR3 plus reference TRBV7-2 and TRBJ1-3, the full variable domain is GAGVSQSPSNKVTEKGKDVELRCDPISGHTALYWYRQSLGQGLEFLIYFQGNSAPDKSGLPSDRFSAERTGGSVSTLTIQRTQQEDSAVYLCASSQSHLPGNTIYFGEGSWLTVV.

This rearrangement joins TRBV10-3 to TRBJ2-3; D unclear. CDR3 length: 13 residues. Germline V CDR1 and CDR2: ENHRY, SYGVKD. V was trimmed by 10 bases and J by 3 bases, leaving 14 bases between them. The CDR3 DNA sequence: TGTGCCACCGAGGAAGTGGGGACAGATACGCAGTATTTT. This sequence encodes CATEEVGTDTQYF.

The chain recombines TRBV20-1 with TRBJ2-3, with D perhaps assigned TRBD1 or TRBD2 (6 bases each). Deletions cut 3 bases from V and 1 base from J, with 14 bases between. The CDR3 is 15 residues long. The germline CDR1 and CDR2 sequences are DFQATT and SNEGSKA (reference sequence). CDR3 coding DNA: TGCAGTGCTAGTTTGCTGGAGGGGGGCACAGATACGCAGTATTTT. This sequence encodes CSASLLEGGTDTQYF.